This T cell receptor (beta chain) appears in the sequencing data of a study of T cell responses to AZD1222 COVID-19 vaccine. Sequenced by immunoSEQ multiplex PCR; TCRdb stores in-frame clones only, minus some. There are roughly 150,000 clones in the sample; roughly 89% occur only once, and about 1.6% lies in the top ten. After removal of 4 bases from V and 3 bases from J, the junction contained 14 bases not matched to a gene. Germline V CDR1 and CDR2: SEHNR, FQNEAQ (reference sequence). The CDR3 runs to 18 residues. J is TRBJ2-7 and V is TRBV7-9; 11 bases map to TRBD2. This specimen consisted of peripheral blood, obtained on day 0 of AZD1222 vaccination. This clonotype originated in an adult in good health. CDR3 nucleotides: TGTGCCAGCAGCTCTTCACTAGCGGGAGACTCCATGGACTACGAGCAGTACTTC. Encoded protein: CASSSSLAGDSMDYEQYF.